The next 7 T cell receptor beta chains were all read from a single sample in a study of blood T cell repertoires in COVID-19. Sequencing used immunoSEQ multiplex PCR; TCRdb keeps in-frame clones, though not all of them. The sample shows some 190,000 clones, more than 65% of them seen only once. Material: peripheral blood. These receptors all come from a woman over 75 with active or convalescent COVID-19.

This clone is a singleton in its sample. The gene calls are TRBV25-1 and TRBJ2-1; 8 positions match TRBD2. V shed 4 bases and J 7 bases; nucleotides not matched to a gene: 6. Germline CDR1 reads MGHDK; CDR2 reads SYGVNS. The CDR3 sequence is 14 residues long. CDR3 coding DNA: TGTGCCAGCAGTGTACCGGGACTAGGTAATGAGCAGTTCTTC. The encoded protein is CASSVPGLGNEQFF. The full variable domain, its missing parts supplied by reference TRBV25-1 and TRBJ2-1, is EADIYQTPRYLVIGTGKKITLECSQTMGHDKMYWYQQDPGMELHLIHYSYGVNSTEKGDLSSESTVSRIRTEHFPLTLESARPSHTSQYLCASSVPGLGNEQFFGPGTRLTVL.

The chain links TRBV28 to TRBJ1-5, with D hard to call. Trimming shortened V by 4 bases and J by 0 bases, and 10 bases separated the two germline ends. The CDR3 totals 15 residues. Looked up from germline, CDR1 is MDHEN and CDR2 is SYDVKM. The CDR3 DNA follows: TGTGCCAGCAGTTCGGTTGACTATAGCAATCAGCCCCAGCATTTT. It encodes CASSSVDYSNQPQHF. The full variable domain, in which reference TRBV28 and TRBJ1-5 provide the parts outside the CDR3, is DVKVTQSSRYLVKRTGEKVFLECVQDMDHENMFWYRQDPGLGLRLIYFSYDVKMKEKGDIPEGYSVSREKKERFSLILESASTNQTSMYLCASSSVDYSNQPQHFGDGTRLSIL.

The V and J genes are TRBV21-1 and TRBJ1-2; the table's D call, TRBD1, has no DNA check behind it. TRBV21-1 is termed a pseudogene. This CDR3 comprises 16 residues. The CDR3 region has the DNA TGTGCCAGCAGCAAGGAAACAGGTTCCTCTAACTATGGCTACACCTTC. It translates to CASSKETGSSNYGYTF.

The chain links TRBV3-1 (or the pseudogene TRBV3-2) to TRBJ1-1, with 8 bases that match TRBD1. CDR1 is LGHDT, CDR2 YNNKEL, per germline (reference sequence). The CDR3 totals 14 residues. The V gene end was trimmed by 3 bases and the J gene end by 6 bases; junction bases not matched to a gene: 6. This CDR3 is CASSQGRGLSEAFF. The CDR3 DNA sequence: TGTGCCAGCAGCCAGGGCAGGGGGCTTTCTGAAGCTTTCTTT.

CDR3 loop: CASSESDGSRADTQYF. CDR3 coding DNA: TGCGCCAGCAGTGAGTCGGACGGGAGTAGGGCAGATACGCAGTATTTT. V and J are TRBV10-1 and TRBJ2-3; perhaps TRBD2 as D (6 bases). The CDR3 totals 16 residues. Trimming removed 0 bases from V and 4 bases from J, with 14 bases in between. The V gene's germline CDR1 is WNHNN and CDR2 SYGVQD (reference sequence).

The chain carries TRBV6-5 and TRBJ1-2, with a possible D match to TRBD1 (6 bases). Per the germline V gene, CDR1 is MNHEY and CDR2 is SVGAGI. The CDR3 loop spans 15 amino acids. V lost 8 bases and J 1 base, leaving 17 bases between the germline ends. The CDR3 spells CASRTDRNDNYGYTF. The CDR3 DNA is TGTGCCAGCCGAACAGACAGGAATGATAACTATGGCTACACCTTC.

This clone appeared a single time. This chain uses TRBV27 with TRBJ1-6; 9 bases line up with TRBD1. The germline V gene has CDR1 MNHEY and CDR2 SMNVEV (reference sequence). The CDR3 loop spans 16 amino acids. After removal of 6 bases from V and 7 bases from J, the junction contained 10 bases not matched to a gene. The CDR3 coding sequence is TGTGCCAGCAGCCGATATAAGGGACAGGGAAATTCACCCCTCCACTTT. It encodes CASSRYKGQGNSPLHF.